This is a list of T cell receptor beta chains from one sample in a study of blood T cell repertoires in COVID-19. TCRdb's table, derived via immunoSEQ multiplex PCR, lists solely in-frame clones and lacks some. The sample lists fewer than 150,000 clones; approximately 84% were seen once. The material sequenced was peripheral blood. These receptors all come from a human donor in a cohort sampled during active COVID-19. CDR3s include the opening cysteine and the closing phenylalanine or tryptophan. The D gene is left open where the match is weak. Only part of the rows carry a size: once, few, many, or a class if the clone is expanded.

V	J	D	size	DNA	CDR3
TRBV30	TRBJ2-1	-	-	TGTGCCCGAGAGGTGAGCAATGAGCAGTTCTTC	CAREVSNEQFF
TRBV27	TRBJ2-3	TRBD2	once	TGTGCCAGCAGTGCGGGGGGGAGCACAGATACGCAGTATTTT	CASSAGGSTDTQYF
TRBV15	TRBJ2-2	-	once	TGTGCCACCAGCAGAGGTCACGGGAACACCGGGGAGCTGTTTTTT	CATSRGHGNTGELFF
TRBV27	TRBJ2-1	TRBD1	-	TGTGCCAGCAGTTTATCCGTAGGGACAGGGGCAAATGAGCAGTTCTTC	CASSLSVGTGANEQFF
TRBV6-6	TRBJ1-4	-	-	TGTGCCAGCAGTAACCCAGAGACACGGGATAAACTGTTTTTT	CASSNPETRDKLFF
TRBV7-7	TRBJ2-5	TRBD1	few	TGTGCCAGCAGCTCGCGGACAGGGCCAGGGGAGACCCAGTACTTC	CASSSRTGPGETQYF
TRBV11-2	TRBJ2-3	-	-	TGTGCCAGCAGGAAGGGGGGGGCTGGGAATACGCAGTATTTT	CASRKGGAGNTQYF
TRBV5-1	TRBJ2-2	-	once	TGCGCCAGCAGCTTTGGAGGGTCGAACACCGGGGAGCTGTTTTTT	CASSFGGSNTGELFF
TRBV27	TRBJ2-3	TRBD2	-	TGTGCCAGCAGTTTATCGATGGGGCGGGGGGGAGGCGCAGATACGCAGTATTTT	CASSLSMGRGGGADTQYF
TRBV6-4	TRBJ1-2	-	-	TGTGCCAGCAGTGAACACAGGAGCTATGGCTACACCTTC	CASSEHRSYGYTF
TRBV5-5	TRBJ1-4	-	-	TGTGCCAGCAGCTTACCCCAGGGCCGTGAAAAACTGTTTTTT	CASSLPQGREKLFF
TRBV18	TRBJ2-3	TRBD2	-	TGTGCCAGCTCACCATTGGGACTAGCGGGGGGAGGCGCAGATACGCAGTATTTT	CASSPLGLAGGGADTQYF
TRBV5-1	TRBJ1-6	-	-	TGCGCCAGCAGCTTGGAGGCAGGTCTGTCACCCCTCCACTTT	CASSLEAGLSPLHF
TRBV5-4	TRBJ1-1	-	-	TGTGCCAGCAGCTTGTGGCCGGGTTCGAACACTGAAGCTTTCTTT	CASSLWPGSNTEAFF
TRBV5-8	TRBJ1-5	-	-	TGTGCCAGCAGCTTGGACCAGGGTGGAGATCAGCCCCAGCATTTT	CASSLDQGGDQPQHF
TRBV5-4	TRBJ1-6	-	few	TGTGCCAGCAGGCCTGGGGGTGGGAGGTCACCCCTCCACTTT	CASRPGGGRSPLHF
TRBV27	TRBJ2-1	-	-	TGTGCCAGCAGTCTCATAGGGGATGATGAGCAGTTCTTC	CASSLIGDDEQFF
TRBV7-8	TRBJ1-1	-	-	TGTGCCAGCAGCTTAACAGCCTTCATGAACACTGAAGCTTTCTTT	CASSLTAFMNTEAFF
TRBV2	TRBJ2-3	TRBD2	few	TGTGCCAGCAGCCCCCCGGGAGGGGGGACTAGCACAGATACGCAGTATTTT	CASSPPGGGTSTDTQYF
TRBV19	TRBJ1-2	TRBD1	-	TGTGCCAGTCAGATACCCGGACAGGGGGAAAGAGGCTACACCTTC	CASQIPGQGERGYTF
TRBV14	TRBJ2-7	-	-	TGTGCCAGCAGCCGGAAAACAGGGAGGGGAGACTACGAGCAGTACTTC	CASSRKTGRGDYEQYF
TRBV7-9	TRBJ2-5	TRBD2	-	TGTGCCAGCAGTCCCACTAGCGGGCAAGAGACCCAGTACTTC	CASSPTSGQETQYF
TRBV6-5	TRBJ2-4	TRBD1	-	TGTGCCAGCAGTTACGCCCTACAGGGGTACATTCAGTACTTC	CASSYALQGYIQYF
TRBV6-5	TRBJ2-7	-	-	TGTGCCAGCAAGATAGGGCAGGGGGGCTACGAGCAGTACTTC	CASKIGQGGYEQYF
TRBV30	TRBJ1-5	-	-	TGTGCCTGTCAGGTGGCCGATAGCAATCAGCCCCAGCATTTT	CACQVADSNQPQHF
TRBV5-6	TRBJ1-2	TRBD1	-	TGTGCCAGCAGCCCTCAAGGACAGGATTTCCATGGCTACACCTTC	CASSPQGQDFHGYTF
TRBV5-5	TRBJ1-2	-	once	TGTGCCAGCAGCTTGGCCGGGGGAAACTATGGCTACACCTTC	CASSLAGGNYGYTF
TRBV7-6	TRBJ1-6	-	-	TGTGCCAGCAGCTTACGGGTCCCTTGGAATTCACCCCTCCACTTT	CASSLRVPWNSPLHF
TRBV11-2	TRBJ2-5	TRBD2	-	TGTGCCAGCAGCTTAGGGACTAGCGGGGGGGCCGGGGAGACCCAGTACTTC	CASSLGTSGGAGETQYF
TRBV7-6	TRBJ2-7	TRBD2	-	TGTGCCAGCAGCCACCCGGGGGGGGAGCAGTACTTC	CASSHPGGEQYF
TRBV21-1	TRBJ1-2	-	-	TGTGCCAGCAGCAAAGGGGACAGGGGGAGAGCTAACTATGGCTACACCTTC	CASSKGDRGRANYGYTF
TRBV6-6	TRBJ1-2	TRBD1	once	TGTGCCAGCAGTTTCGTGGGACAGGCCTATGGCTACACCTTC	CASSFVGQAYGYTF
TRBV11-2	TRBJ2-1	TRBD2	once	TGTGCCAGCAGCTTAGGGGGTGGACTAGCGGGGCCCTACAATGAGCAGTTCTTC	CASSLGGGLAGPYNEQFF
TRBV5-1	TRBJ2-5	TRBD2	-	TGCGCCAGCAGCAAGGGGGGGGCGGCGGGGGGTAAACAAGAGACCCAGTACTTC	CASSKGGAAGGKQETQYF
TRBV7-8	TRBJ2-7	-	few	TGTGCCAGCAGCCGTAGACAGTCCTACGAGCAGTACTTC	CASSRRQSYEQYF
TRBV21-1	TRBJ2-1	-	-	TGTGCCAGCAGCAAATTTTTGGACAGGGTCGGGGGGAATGAGCAGTTCTTC	CASSKFLDRVGGNEQFF